The 3 T cell receptor beta chains reported below all come from one sample, sequenced in a study of CD8+CD57+ T cells in acquired aplastic anemia. For CDR3 and TCR beta VDJ profiling, genomic DNA was the template used. TCRdb reprocessed the reads with MiXCR, giving one entry per CDR3 protein. This table holds approximately 160,000 distinct CDR3 sequences, roughly 40% found once. Source material: sorted CD4+, CD8+, or CD8+CD57+ T cells (not recorded which) from PBMCs. The receptors here all came from a human donor in good health.

This chain joins TRBV20-1 and TRBJ2-1; TRBD2 agrees at 10 bases. After removal of 0 bases from V and 5 bases from J, the junction contained 13 bases not matched to a gene. This CDR3 spans 18 amino acids. In germline, CDR1 is DFQATT, CDR2 SNEGSKA (reference sequence). CDR3 coding DNA: TGCAGTGCTAGAGAGGGCGTCTTCGGACTAGCGGTAAACAATGAGCAGTTCTTC. It is translated as CSAREGVFGLAVNNEQFF.

As regards this clonotype: A much larger clonotype is one base distant, so this may be a read error. The chain uses TRBV5-1 and TRBJ2-3, with D perhaps assigned TRBD1 or TRBD2 (6 bases each). Trimming left V 10 bases short and J 1 base short, with 16 bases between. The CDR3 is 14 amino acids. In germline, CDR1 is SGHRS, CDR2 YFSETQ. Here the CDR3 DNA reads TGCGCCGCCCACGGGGGCGCAGGCACAGATACGCAGTATTTT. Protein sequence: CAAHGGAGTDTQYF.

The chain employs TRBV4-3 and TRBJ2-7, with 11 nucleotides matching TRBD1. Germline V CDR1 and CDR2: LGHNA, YSLEER. V lost 5 bases, J lost 2 bases, and 11 bases stayed unmatched. The CDR3 has 17 amino acids. This CDR3 reads CASSGRDRGFGTYEQYF. CDR3 in DNA: TGCGCCAGCAGCGGCCGGGACAGGGGGTTTGGCACCTACGAGCAGTACTTC.